A selection of T cell receptor beta chains follows, all from one sample in a study of OX40 agonist ivuxolimab in advanced cancers. Assay used: immunoSEQ multiplex PCR; TCRdb lists only in-frame clones, some missing. The table shows 70,000 to 90,000 clones, with about 89% occurring only once. The sample consisted of CD4+ or CD8+ T cells sorted from blood, taken in a trial of the OX40 agonist ivuxolimab. The receptors shown here come from an adult with an advanced solid tumor such as melanoma, head and neck, liver or kidney cancer. Both conserved end residues are part of each CDR3. Each record gives: J gene, clone size, V gene, D gene, CDR3 DNA, CDR3 protein. D genes are given only for firm matches. Clone size is not always given. Where it is, it says once, few, many or a class for expanded clones.

TRBJ1-3	.	TRBV29-1	.	TGCAGCGTTGAGGACTCTGGAAACACCATATATTTT	CSVEDSGNTIYF
TRBJ1-4	.	TRBV27	.	TGTGCCAGTGCCCACCTAGTAGCAACTAATGAAAAACTGTTTTTT	CASAHLVATNEKLFF
TRBJ1-3	.	TRBV7-2	TRBD1	TGTGCCAGCAGCTTCCTGACAGGGGTGGTGAACACCATATATTTT	CASSFLTGVVNTIYF
TRBJ2-5	.	TRBV7-9	TRBD2	TGTGCCAGCAGCTTAGAAACTAGCGGGGGGGCGGAGCAAGAGACCCAGTACTTC	CASSLETSGGAEQETQYF
TRBJ2-1	once	TRBV6-6	TRBD2	TGTGCCAGCAGTTACGAGGGACTAGCGGGAGGTGAGCAGTTCTTC	CASSYEGLAGGEQFF
TRBJ1-1	.	TRBV6-5	.	TGTGCCAGCAGTTACTCTGAGGGACTTACTGAAGCTTTCTTT	CASSYSEGLTEAFF
TRBJ2-7	.	TRBV7-9	.	TGTGCCAGCAGCTTTTCGGGTACCTACGAGCAGTACTTC	CASSFSGTYEQYF
TRBJ1-5	few	TRBV7-9	.	TGTGCCAGCAGCTCCGGCGCGACCCAGCATTTT	CASSSGATQHF
TRBJ2-1	.	TRBV7-3	.	TGTGCCAGCAGCTTGGAGGGGGCCCCCTACAATGAGCAGTTCTTC	CASSLEGAPYNEQFF
TRBJ1-2	.	TRBV7-2	.	TGTGCCAGCAGCTTCCTAGGCTCGGGGTGGGAGTCTCACGGGGGCTACACCTTC	CASSFLGSGWESHGGYTF
TRBJ2-1	.	TRBV6-5	TRBD2	TGTGCCAGCAGTTACTCTTTAGCGGGTTACAATGAGCAGTTCTTC	CASSYSLAGYNEQFF
TRBJ1-1	.	TRBV19	.	TGTGCCAGTAGTATTTCGTGGGTCACTGAAGCTTTCTTT	CASSISWVTEAFF
TRBJ1-5	few	TRBV19	TRBD1	TGTGCCAGTAGTATAGATAACAGGGGCTATATAGTAAGCAATCAGCCCCAGCATTTT	CASSIDNRGYIVSNQPQHF
TRBJ1-1	.	TRBV7-9	.	TGTGCCAGCAGCTTAAAAGCGAACACTGAAGCTTTCTTT	CASSLKANTEAFF
TRBJ2-3	.	TRBV6-5	.	TGTGCCAGCAGTTCCTCTCCGGGACTTAGCACAGATACGCAGTATTTT	CASSSSPGLSTDTQYF
TRBJ1-1	.	TRBV28	.	TGTGCCAGCGCCGGGAATACGGTAAATGAAGCTTTCTTT	CASAGNTVNEAFF
TRBJ1-1	.	TRBV19	.	TGTGCCAGTAGTACCGGATTGTCAATGAACACTGAAGCTTTCTTT	CASSTGLSMNTEAFF
TRBJ2-3	.	TRBV7-2	TRBD2	TGTGCCAGCAGCTTAACTAGCGGGGGAGCCCCAGATACGCAGTATTTT	CASSLTSGGAPDTQYF
TRBJ2-3	.	TRBV30	.	TGTGCCTGGAGTGTATGGACAGATACGCAGTATTTT	CAWSVWTDTQYF
TRBJ1-1	.	TRBV6-5	TRBD1	TGTGCCAGCAGGGTGGGGACAGGGAACACTGAAGCTTTCTTT	CASRVGTGNTEAFF
TRBJ2-7	once	TRBV6-5	TRBD1	TGTGCCAGCAGGTTACCAGGGACAGGGCTGTCCGAGCAGTACTTC	CASRLPGTGLSEQYF
TRBJ2-1	.	TRBV30	TRBD2	TGTGCCTGGAGTGTACCCCTGCGGGGGAGCTCCTACAATGAGCAGTTCTTC	CAWSVPLRGSSYNEQFF
TRBJ1-1	.	TRBV7-9	.	TGTGCCAGCGGGAGACAGAACACTGAAGCTTTCTTT	CASGRQNTEAFF
TRBJ1-1	.	TRBV2	.	TGTGCCAGCAGCGGATCGACAGGCCACACTGAAGCTTTCTTT	CASSGSTGHTEAFF
TRBJ1-5	.	TRBV6-1	TRBD1	TGCGCCAGCAGTATGGACAGGGCCCTCTGGCAGCCCCAGCATTTT	CASSMDRALWQPQHF
TRBJ2-3	.	TRBV29-1	TRBD2	TGCAGCGTTGAAGGGGTACTAGCGGGCTTCACAGATACGCAGTATTTT	CSVEGVLAGFTDTQYF
TRBJ2-1	.	TRBV30	.	TGTGCCTGGGGTGGGATCAATGAGCAGTTCTTC	CAWGGINEQFF
TRBJ2-1	.	TRBV9	TRBD2	TGTGCCAGCAGCGTAGAGGGACTAGTCAATGAGCAGTTCTTC	CASSVEGLVNEQFF
TRBJ2-3	.	TRBV4-3	TRBD2	TGCGCCAGCAGCCTGTCCATAGCGGGTGAAGGAGCGCAGTATTTT	CASSLSIAGEGAQYF
TRBJ2-7	.	TRBV9	.	TGTGCCAGCAGCGTAGGGGAGATTAGGGGCTACGAGCAGTACTTC	CASSVGEIRGYEQYF
TRBJ1-5	.	TRBV5-1	.	TGCGCCAGCAGCTTGGCCTTTATCCAGCCCCAGCATTTT	CASSLAFIQPQHF
TRBJ1-1	.	TRBV28	.	TGTGCCAGCACTACTTCGGGGGGATTAACTGAAGCTTTCTTT	CASTTSGGLTEAFF
TRBJ1-5	few	TRBV19	.	TGTGCCAGTAAGGTCCGGGACCGAAATCAGCCCCAGCATTTT	CASKVRDRNQPQHF
TRBJ1-2	.	TRBV5-5	.	TGTGCCAGCAGCTGGGACACAGGGACGGACTATGGCTACACCTTC	CASSWDTGTDYGYTF
TRBJ2-7	.	TRBV30	.	TGTGCCTGGAGTGTCGGGAGCTCCTACGAGCAGTACTTC	CAWSVGSSYEQYF
TRBJ2-3	.	TRBV7-8	.	TGTGCCAGCAGCTTATACCGCACAGATACGCAGTATTTT	CASSLYRTDTQYF
TRBJ2-2	.	TRBV29-1	TRBD2	TGCAGCGTTGTGGGCAGGGCGGGGGCCGGGGAGCTGTTTTTT	CSVVGRAGAGELFF
TRBJ2-1	.	TRBV29-1	.	TGCAGCGTCCAGAAGGACTACAATGAGCAGTTCTTC	CSVQKDYNEQFF
TRBJ2-1	.	TRBV9	.	TGTGCCAGCAGCGTAAATGAAGGTGAGCAGTTCTTC	CASSVNEGEQFF
TRBJ1-2	.	TRBV4-2	.	TGTGCCAGCAGCCAAGACCTCTACGGGGCGGACTATGGCTACACCTTC	CASSQDLYGADYGYTF
TRBJ2-2	.	TRBV5-1	.	TGCGCCAGCAGCTTATCCGGGGAGCTGTTTTTT	CASSLSGELFF
TRBJ2-1	.	TRBV12-5	TRBD2	TGTGCTAGTACCGGGACTAGCGGGAGTCGGGAGCAGTTCTTC	CASTGTSGSREQFF